One and the same sample provided the 28 T cell receptor beta chains below, sequenced in a study of T-cell reconstitution after alpha-beta-depleted transplantation in children. During its preparation, the TCRbeta library received unique molecular identifiers. TCRdb used MiXCR to reprocess the PCR reads, holding one entry per CDR3 protein. The sample lists 330,000 or so distinct CDR3 sequences, about a tenth seen once, with less than 8% in the top ten. Sequenced here: PBMCs, sampled before TCRalphabeta/CD19-depleted stem cell transplant. Every receptor here comes from a boy younger than two with acute myeloid leukemia, due to receive a stem cell transplant.

This clonotype was picked up many times. The CDR3 DNA reads as TGTGCCAGCTTAGGGGGTAGATGGGAGCAGTACTTC. Its protein is CASLGGRWEQYF. The J gene is TRBJ2-7, the V gene TRBV7-2; possibly TRBD1 for D (6 bases). The germline CDR1 and CDR2 sequences are SGHTA and FQGNSA. Deletions cut 8 bases from V and 7 bases from J, with 15 bases between. The CDR3 has 12 amino acids.

This clonotype has a count of ten or more. V gene TRBV7-2 combines with J gene TRBJ1-2, with D maybe TRBD1 (6 bases). The CDR3 consists of 16 residues. The V gene's germline CDR1 is SGHTA and CDR2 FQGNSA. Between the trimmed V and J ends, which lost 0 bases and 3 bases, there was a span of 14 bases. The chain's CDR3 is CASSLAGGWGYYGYTF. The CDR3 region has the DNA TGTGCCAGCAGCTTAGCCGGGGGCTGGGGATACTATGGCTACACCTTC.

For this clonotype: Its ends do not fully match the called genes, so a read error is possible. The CDR3 sequence is CSARANYGYTF. In nucleotides, the CDR3 is TGCAGTGCTAGAGCTAATTATGGCTACACCTTC. The chain joins TRBV20-1 to TRBJ1-2, with unresolved D. Germline CDR1 and CDR2: DFQATT and SNEGSKA (reference sequence). The CDR3 length is 11 residues.

This clonotype occurred a few times. One end of the junction is discordant with germline, which a read error may explain. The rearrangement links TRBV3-1 to TRBJ2-5; D remains ambiguous. CDR1 and CDR2 from the germline V gene are LGHDT and YNNKEL (reference sequence). The CDR3 consists of 13 residues. CDR3 amino acids: CASSQDLNRDRNF. The CDR3 coding sequence is TGTGCCAGCAGCCAAGATCTGAATCGCGACCGAAACTTC.

The table lists this clonotype with many counts. The V call is TRBV5-1, the J call TRBJ1-5; D is uncertain. The germline CDR1 and CDR2 sequences are SGHRS and YFSETQ. The length of the CDR3 is 13 residues. Trimming stripped 1 base from V and 5 bases from J, with 7 bases between. The DNA for the CDR3 is TGCGCCAGCAGCTTGAACGGCGATCAGCCCCAGCATTTT. Amino acids: CASSLNGDQPQHF.

This clonotype came up a few times. CDR3 in amino acids: CASSPRAEKTGELFF. The CDR3 DNA reads as TGTGCCAGCTCACCACGGGCAGAAAAAACCGGGGAGCTGTTTTTT. V and J are TRBV18 and TRBJ2-2, with unresolved D. Germline CDR1 is KGHSH and CDR2 is LQKENI. Trimming removed 1 base from V and 5 bases from J, with 11 bases in between. The CDR3 spans 15 residues.

In its sample, this clonotype was seen many times. This chain uses TRBV11-2 with TRBJ1-5; no definite D call. Germline assignment: CDR1 SGHAT and CDR2 FQNNGV. Trimming left V 2 bases short and J 1 base short, with 9 bases between. The CDR3 runs to 15 residues. DNA of the CDR3: TGTGCCAGCAGCTTATATCACAAAAGCAATCAGCCCCAGCATTTT. Its protein product is CASSLYHKSNQPQHF.

In its sample, this clonotype was seen many times. A much more abundant neighbour one base away suggests this may be a read error. The chain recombines TRBV28 with TRBJ2-5; D unclear. This CDR3 spans 11 amino acids. V gave up 6 bases and J gave up 1 base, with 3 bases separating them. Germline lookup yields CDR1 MDHEN and CDR2 SYDVKM. CDR3 sequence reads: CASRFQETQYF. CDR3 in DNA: TGTGCCAGCAGATTCCAAGAGACCCAGTACTTC.

This clonotype was observed many times. This chain connects TRBV18 to TRBJ2-7; a possible D gene is TRBD2 (7 bases). V was cut by 2 bases and J by 3 bases, with 17 bases left in between. CDR3 length: 16 residues. The V gene's germline CDR1 is KGHSH and CDR2 LQKENI. In DNA, the CDR3 is TGTGCCAGCTCACCAGCTAGGGGGGGTATCAGCTACGAGCAGTACTTC. As protein: CASSPARGGISYEQYF.

The rearrangement links TRBV19 to TRBJ2-1; D might be TRBD2 (6 bases). The CDR3 runs to 14 residues. Germline values: CDR1 LNHDA, CDR2 SQIVND (reference sequence). Trimming shortened V by 3 bases and J by 9 bases, and 15 bases separated the two germline ends. The CDR3 nucleotides read TGTGCCAGTAGTATGGAGGGGCGACGGGGTGAGCAGTTCTTC. This sequence encodes CASSMEGRRGEQFF. Complete variable domain (other parts from reference TRBV19 and TRBJ2-1): DGGITQSPKYLFRKEGQNVTLSCEQNLNHDAMYWYRQDPGQGLRLIYYSQIVNDFQKGDIAEGYSVSREKKESFPLTVTSAQKNPTAFYLCASSMEGRRGEQFFGPGTRLTVL.

At least ten counts were recorded for this clonotype. The genes are TRBV4-3 and TRBJ1-5, with D hard to call. The V end lost 1 base, the J end lost 4 bases, and 5 bases lay between the germline ends. The CDR3 loop spans 13 amino acids. In germline, CDR1 is LGHNA, CDR2 YSLEER. The CDR3 nucleotides are TGCGCCAGCAGCCAAGGGGCTAATCAGCCCCAGCATTTT. Translated, it gives CASSQGANQPQHF.

This clonotype was seen at least ten times. The chain couples TRBV18 to TRBJ1-5; TRBD1 matches at 7 bases. This CDR3 is 15 amino acids long. Germline V gene data show CDR1 as KGHSH and CDR2 as LQKENI. The V gene end was trimmed by 6 bases and the J gene end by 0 bases; junction bases not matched to a gene: 5. This CDR3 reads CASSLDRNSNQPQHF. In DNA, the CDR3 is TGTGCCAGCTCCTTGGACAGGAATAGCAATCAGCCCCAGCATTTT.

This clonotype was counted ten times or more. V gene TRBV28 combines with J gene TRBJ2-7, with 12 nucleotides matching TRBD2. The germline V gene has CDR1 MDHEN and CDR2 SYDVKM. Trimming took 6 bases from V and 4 from J; bases not matched to a gene: 7. This CDR3 spans 15 amino acids. DNA for the CDR3: TGTGCCAGCAGCCCTCCTCTAGCGGGAGGGTACGAGCAGTACTTC. Protein: CASSPPLAGGYEQYF.

This clonotype was detected many times. The chain couples TRBV4-1 to TRBJ1-3, with D unresolved. The CDR3 contains 13 residues. With 1 base removed from V and 5 bases from J, the gap between germline ends came to 6 bases. Looked up from germline, CDR1 is MGHRA and CDR2 is YSYEKL. The DNA of the CDR3 is TGCGCCAGCAGCCAAGTGGGGAGAAACACCATATATTTT. It codes for CASSQVGRNTIYF.

This clonotype was seen more than once but under ten times. The chain couples TRBV7-3 to TRBJ2-6; unclear D gene. The CDR3 consists of 14 residues. Trimming cost V 2 bases and J 3 bases, with 5 bases left between them. Per the germline V gene, CDR1 is SGHTA and CDR2 is FQGTGA. CDR3 sequence (DNA): TGTGCCAGCAGCTTAGGGTTTGGGGCCAACGTCCTGACTTTC. Its protein is CASSLGFGANVLTF.

This clonotype was detected ten times or more. This chain links TRBV12-3 or TRBV12-4 with TRBJ1-2; maybe TRBD1 (5 bases). The CDR3 is made up of 15 amino acids. V lost 6 bases and J lost 3, with 17 bases in between. CDR3 residues: CASSKWGVRDYGYTF. CDR3 DNA sequence: TGTGCCAGCAGCAAGTGGGGGGTACGGGACTATGGCTACACCTTC.

This clonotype was counted ten times or more. The CDR3 region has the DNA TGCGCCAGCAGCTTGGGACAGCAATTCTACGAGCAGTACTTC. Protein product: CASSLGQQFYEQYF. This chain joins TRBV5-1 and TRBJ2-7; possibly TRBD1 for D (5 bases). Trimming pared 0 bases from V and 3 bases from J, leaving 10 bases between. Germline CDR1 and CDR2: SGHRS and YFSETQ. The CDR3 has 14 residues.

This clonotype was recorded a few times. The chain links TRBV12-3 or TRBV12-4 to TRBJ2-5; D could derive from TRBD1 or TRBD2 (6 bases each). V dropped 3 bases and J dropped 1 base, with 9 bases sitting between them. The CDR3 extends over 14 amino acids. The CDR3 bases are TGTGCCAGCAGTTTTTGGGGGGCCCAAGAGACCCAGTACTTC. Amino acids: CASSFWGAQETQYF.

This clonotype was recorded many times. V gene TRBV9 combines with J gene TRBJ2-5; maybe TRBD1 (6 bases). Trimming removed 2 bases at V and 2 bases at J, with 10 bases between. Per the germline V gene, CDR1 is SGDLS and CDR2 is YYNGEE. The CDR3 is 14 amino acids. As DNA, the CDR3 is TGTGCCAGCAGCGTTAGGACAGAGCAAGAGACCCAGTACTTC. This encodes CASSVRTEQETQYF. Combining the CDR3 with reference TRBV9 and TRBJ2-5 gives the whole variable domain DSGVTQTPKHLITATGQRVTLRCSPRSGDLSVYWYQQSLDQGLQFLIQYYNGEERAKGNILERFSAQQFPDLHSELNLSSLELGDSALYFCASSVRTEQETQYFGPGTRLLVL.

This clonotype has at least ten counts. This chain connects TRBV12-3 or TRBV12-4 to TRBJ2-5; 11 bases line up with TRBD2. Germline trimming cut 5 bases from V and 11 bases from J; bases unmatched to any gene: 4. The CDR3 sequence is 12 residues long. Here the CDR3 reads CASSGGLADQYF. For the CDR3, the DNA is TGTGCCAGCAGTGGGGGACTAGCGGATCAGTACTTC.

This clonotype was counted between two and nine times. The V and J genes are TRBV7-3 and TRBJ2-7; 7 positions match TRBD1. This CDR3 region has 14 residues. CDR1 SGHTA and CDR2 FQGTGA come from the germline V gene. Trimming at V came to 4 bases and at J to 5 bases, leaving 8 bases not matched to a gene. As DNA, the CDR3 is TGTGCCAGCAGCTCCACAGGGGTCATCGACGAGCAGTACTTC. It codes for CASSSTGVIDEQYF.

This clonotype was picked up many times. This chain joins TRBV10-3 and TRBJ1-5, with D uncertain. Between the trimmed V and J ends, which lost 6 bases and 4 bases, there was a span of 13 bases. CDR1 is ENHRY and CDR2 is SYGVKD in the germline V gene. This CDR3 has 14 residues. CDR3 DNA sequence: TGTGCCATCAGCACGGAGGGAGGGAATCAGCCCCAGCATTTT. This codes for CAISTEGGNQPQHF.

This clonotype occurred a few times. The rearrangement uses TRBV7-2 and TRBJ2-3, with a possible D match to TRBD1 (6 bases). Trimming took 5 bases from V and 2 from J, leaving 14 bases between them. This CDR3 has 15 residues. CDR1 is SGHTA, CDR2 FQGNSA, per germline. The CDR3 nucleotides read TGTGCCAGCAGCCGACGGACAGCCTACACAGATACGCAGTATTTT. Amino acid sequence: CASSRRTAYTDTQYF.

This clonotype was recorded at least ten times. The chain employs TRBV12-3 or TRBV12-4 and TRBJ2-5, with D possibly being TRBD1 or TRBD2 (6 bases each). The CDR3 runs to 14 residues. V was trimmed by 6 bases and J by 3 bases, leaving 14 bases between them. The CDR3: CASSPRGEEETQYF. For the CDR3, the DNA is TGTGCCAGCAGCCCTAGGGGGGAGGAAGAGACCCAGTACTTC.

This clonotype was counted between two and nine times. This chain links TRBV12-3 or TRBV12-4 with TRBJ2-7; D perhaps matches TRBD1 (6 bases). The CDR3 has 16 residues. V was cut by 1 base and J by 2 bases, with 15 bases left in between. CDR3 sequence: CASSLEVVAGAYEQYF. In nucleotides, the CDR3 is TGTGCCAGCAGTTTAGAGGTCGTGGCAGGGGCCTACGAGCAGTACTTC.

This clonotype was seen repeatedly, ten times or more. V is TRBV24-1 and J is TRBJ1-1; 9 bases align to TRBD1. The germline V gene has CDR1 KGHDR and CDR2 SFDVKD. With 2 bases clipped from V and 3 bases from J, the junction kept 9 bases outside the gene matches. This CDR3 is 17 amino acids long. The CDR3 protein is CATSDYTRRDRDTEAFF. The CDR3 nucleotides are TGTGCCACCAGTGATTATACACGTCGGGACAGGGACACTGAAGCTTTCTTT.

This clonotype was detected many times. The gene calls are TRBV12-3 or TRBV12-4 and TRBJ1-4; D is unresolved. Trimming cost V 0 bases and J 0 bases, with 5 bases left between them. The CDR3 consists of 15 residues. CDR3 DNA: TGTGCCAGCAGTTTAGCAGGTCCAACTAATGAAAAACTGTTTTTT. It codes for CASSLAGPTNEKLFF.

This clonotype has ten or more counts. The chain carries TRBV29-1 and TRBJ2-3; the match to TRBD1 covers 7 bases. Germline V lookup: CDR1 SQVTM, CDR2 ANQGSEA. The V and J ends lost 3 bases and 2 bases, in that order; junction bases with no gene match: 2. The CDR3 totals 13 residues. CDR3 sequence: CSVEGTVTDTQYF. DNA of the CDR3: TGCAGCGTTGAGGGGACAGTCACAGATACGCAGTATTTT.